This entry lists 22 T cell receptor beta chains sequenced from one sample in a study of metastatic and nonmetastatic thyroid tumors. MiXCR reprocessed the PCR reads for TCRdb. The repertoire has roughly 40,000 clones, about 16% of them found once; the top ten carry 20% to 25%. None of the patients had undergone any treatment ahead of thyroid surgery. The sequenced sample consisted of blood. These receptors were collected from a female donor with papillary thyroid cancer or a benign thyroid nodule (not recorded which). Some clones in this sample may be carry-over from other donors' samples.

This clone was seen many times. The rearrangement links TRBV6-2 or TRBV6-3 to TRBJ2-1, with 12 bases fitting TRBD2. The V and J ends lost 6 bases and 5 bases, in that order; junction bases with no gene match: 5. CDR3 length: 15 residues. Germline CDR1 reads MNHEY; CDR2 reads SVGEGT. CDR3 bases: TGTGCCAGCAGACGGACTAGCGGGACGGACAATGAGCAGTTCTTC. Protein product: CASRRTSGTDNEQFF.

This clone was recorded many times. The chain is built from TRBV27 and TRBJ1-1; TRBD1 might be the D (6 bases). Germline V gene lookup returns CDR1 MNHEY and CDR2 SMNVEV (reference sequence). Trimming cost V 6 bases and J 2 bases, with 19 bases left between them. The CDR3 is 16 residues long. CDR3 region: CASSQDPWGGNTEAFF. In DNA, the CDR3 is TGTGCCAGCAGCCAGGACCCCTGGGGGGGCAACACTGAAGCTTTCTTT.

This clone was seen repeatedly, ten times or more. The genes are TRBV27 and TRBJ1-5; D gene ambiguous. Germline lookup yields CDR1 MNHEY and CDR2 SMNVEV (reference sequence). The CDR3 length is 14 residues. The V and J ends lost 3 bases and 1 base respectively, with 7 bases between them. CDR3 bases: TGTGCCAGCAGTTTTGCAGGAAGCAATCAGCCCCAGCATTTT. This gives the protein CASSFAGSNQPQHF.

The table lists this clone with many counts. A single base separates this from a much larger clone, so it may be a read error. CDR3 region: CASGDRPSTEAFF. The CDR3, as DNA: TGTGCCAGCGGGGACAGGCCAAGCACTGAAGCTTTCTTT. This chain connects TRBV6-2 or TRBV6-3 to TRBJ1-1; TRBD1 matches at 8 bases. Germline CDR1 and CDR2: MNHEY and SVGEGT. Trimming took 8 bases from V and 4 from J; bases not matched to a gene: 6. The CDR3 is made up of 13 amino acids.

The sample holds a few counts of this clone. It may be a read error: a sequence one base away is much more abundant. This sample also contains other DNA sequences that code for the same CDR3. The genes are TRBV5-4 and TRBJ1-2, with D possibly being TRBD1 (5 bases). CDR1 is SGHNT and CDR2 is YYREEE in the germline V gene (reference sequence). The V end lost 4 bases, the J end lost 4 bases, and 14 bases lay between the germline ends. The CDR3 contains 14 residues. CDR3 sequence (DNA): TGTGCCAGCAGCCCCTGGGGGACTCCCTATGGCTACACCTTC. This sequence encodes CASSPWGTPYGYTF.

In its sample, this clone was seen many times. CDR3 amino acids: CAWSINRGMWAFF. In nucleotides, the CDR3 is TGTGCCTGGAGTATAAACAGGGGGATGTGGGCTTTCTTT. This chain links TRBV30 with TRBJ1-1; 8 bases fit TRBD1. V lost 2 bases and J lost 11; bases outside the gene matches: 10. There are 13 residues in the CDR3. Germline values: CDR1 GTSNPN, CDR2 SVGIG (reference sequence).

The chain employs TRBV2 and TRBJ2-3; 11 bases agree with TRBD2. The V segment lost 1 base and the J segment 5 bases; nucleotides outside the gene matches: 11. CDR1 is SNHLY, CDR2 FYNNEI, per germline. This CDR3 spans 18 amino acids. The DNA of the CDR3 is TGTGCCAGCAGTGAAGGGGCTAGCGGGGGGCCCCACCTAGATACGCAGTATTTT. This encodes CASSEGASGGPHLDTQYF.

This clone was detected many times. The chain is built from TRBV12-3 or TRBV12-4 and TRBJ2-1; D perhaps matches TRBD2 (7 bases). CDR3 length: 15 residues. V shed 6 bases and J shed 1 base, with 13 bases lying between them. The CDR3 DNA follows: TGTGCCAGCAGGCGGGGAGGGGGGTCCTACAATGAGCAGTTCTTC. The encoded protein is CASRRGGGSYNEQFF.

This clone has at least ten counts. The chain couples TRBV19 to TRBJ1-1, with D possibly being TRBD1 (6 bases). Between the trimmed V and J ends, which lost 7 bases and 9 bases, there was a span of 15 bases. Germline assignment: CDR1 LNHDA and CDR2 SQIVND (reference sequence). The CDR3 has 12 amino acids. CDR3 in DNA: TGTGCCAGTATCACGGGGGCAGGGCAAGCTTTCTTT. This translates into CASITGAGQAFF.

This clone has more than one count but fewer than ten. The chain uses TRBV2 and TRBJ2-5; D may be TRBD2 (5 bases). CDR3 length equals 13 residues. Germline CDR1 is SNHLY and CDR2 is FYNNEI. Trimming pared 5 bases from V and 4 bases from J, leaving 11 bases between. The CDR3 region is CASSYTRGETQYF. The CDR3 DNA follows: TGTGCCAGCAGTTATACACGGGGAGAGACCCAGTACTTC.

Only a few counts were recorded for this clone. The CDR3 DNA sequence: TGTGCCAGCAGCGTAGAGGGGACAGGGGGCATCGGGAACACTGAAGCTTTCTTT. Translating it yields CASSVEGTGGIGNTEAFF. The chain links TRBV9 to TRBJ1-1; 12 positions agree with TRBD1. The trim removed 0 bases at V and 1 base at J, leaving 7 bases unmatched. Germline V gene sequence: CDR1 SGDLS, CDR2 YYNGEE. The CDR3 is 18 amino acids.

This chain links TRBV20-1 with TRBJ2-7; D is undetermined. The V end was cut by 0 bases, the J end by 0 bases, with 9 bases between. Germline V CDR1 and CDR2: DFQATT, SNEGSKA (reference sequence). The CDR3 is 14 residues long. CDR3 in amino acids: CSARDTQISYEQYF. As DNA, the CDR3 is TGCAGTGCTAGAGATACGCAGATCTCCTACGAGCAGTACTTC.

This clone has a count of ten or more. V gene TRBV4-2 combines with J gene TRBJ1-5, with D possibly TRBD1 on 5 matching bases. With 0 bases removed from V and 3 bases from J, the gap between germline ends came to 12 bases. CDR3 length equals 16 residues. Germline CDR1 reads LGHNA; CDR2 reads YNFKEQ. The CDR3 spells CASSQDVTAYNQPQHF. The CDR3 region has the DNA TGTGCCAGCAGCCAAGACGTGACAGCCTACAATCAGCCCCAGCATTTT.

This clone is judged medium-sized. The V call is TRBV6-1, the J call TRBJ1-5, with a possible D match to TRBD1 (5 bases). Germline V gives CDR1 MNHNS, CDR2 SASEGT. V gave up 6 bases and J gave up 5 bases, with 14 bases separating them. This CDR3 is 14 amino acids long. In nucleotides, the CDR3 is TGTGCCAGCAGGGGGAGGGGAAGGGATCAGCCCCAGCATTTT. This translates into CASRGRGRDQPQHF.

This clone was seen repeatedly, ten times or more. V usage is TRBV13 and J usage is TRBJ1-2, with no clear D. Germline V gene lookup returns CDR1 PRHDT and CDR2 FYEKMQ (reference sequence). The CDR3 totals 14 residues. Trimming pared 2 bases from V and 2 bases from J, leaving 9 bases between. CDR3 region: CASSLSGGNYGYTF. The CDR3 DNA reads TGTGCCAGCAGCTTAAGTGGAGGGAACTATGGCTACACCTTC.

This clone was observed many times. The genes are TRBV12-3 or TRBV12-4 and TRBJ1-6, with a possible D match to TRBD1 (5 bases). The CDR3 is 18 residues long. Trimming pared 5 bases from V and 12 bases from J, leaving 29 bases between. DNA of the CDR3: TGTGCCAGCAGTCAAAATCTCCGGGACTCGTACCGTGTAGTACCCCTCCACTTT. Protein sequence: CASSQNLRDSYRVVPLHF.

This clone occurred many times. With a much larger clone just one base away, this may be a read error. The chain carries TRBV7-9 and TRBJ1-2; 8 bases are a match to TRBD1. Germline CDR1 is SEHNR and CDR2 is FQNEAQ (reference sequence). The length of the CDR3 is 14 residues. CDR3 in amino acids: CASSLGDRNYDYTF. The CDR3 region has the DNA TGTGCCAGCAGCTTAGGGGACAGGAACTATGACTACACCTTC.

As regards this clone: A much bigger clone sits one base away, suggesting this may be a read error. This chain connects TRBV24-1 to TRBJ2-7; TRBD1 matches at 9 bases. The CDR3 totals 15 residues. Trimming cost V 0 bases and J 6 bases; bases outside gene matches: 5. Germline V gene data show CDR1 as KGHDR and CDR2 as SFDVKD. CDR3 nucleotides: TGTGCCACCAGTGATTTGCTGGACAGGGGAGGCGAGCAGTACTTC. Translating it yields CATSDLLDRGGEQYF.

This clone was counted only a few times. The chain uses TRBV5-5 and TRBJ2-1; D is undetermined. The germline V and J ends were trimmed by 0 bases and 10 bases, with 14 bases remaining between them. The CDR3 sequence is 14 residues long. Germline values: CDR1 SGHKS, CDR2 YYEKEE (reference sequence). CDR3 sequence (DNA): TGTGCCAGCAGCTTGGACACGAAGTCCGTCGAGCAGTTCTTC. Translating gives CASSLDTKSVEQFF.

The table lists this clone with many counts. The chain joins TRBV6-2 or TRBV6-3 to TRBJ2-7; D is possibly TRBD1 or TRBD2 (5 bases each). The CDR3 runs to 13 residues. Trimming stripped 7 bases from V and 3 bases from J, with 13 bases between. CDR1 is MNHEY and CDR2 is SVGEGT in the germline V gene. The CDR3 here is CASMGDGSYEQYF. The CDR3 DNA reads as TGTGCCAGCATGGGGGACGGTAGCTACGAGCAGTACTTC.

This clone was detected ten times or more. The chain has TRBV19 and TRBJ2-1; a possible D gene is TRBD2 (7 bases). Germline V gives CDR1 LNHDA, CDR2 SQIVND (reference sequence). The CDR3 totals 14 residues. V lost 8 bases to trimming and J lost 6 bases, with 17 bases between them. Here the CDR3 DNA reads TGTGCCAGTGCGGGGGCGGGAGTACGCAATGAGCAGTTCTTC. Protein sequence: CASAGAGVRNEQFF.

This clone showed up many times. The chain couples TRBV7-9 to TRBJ1-3; 11 bases map to TRBD1. This CDR3 has 16 amino acids. Trimming took 5 bases from V and 4 from J; bases not matched to a gene: 7. Germline lookup yields CDR1 SEHNR and CDR2 FQNEAQ (reference sequence). CDR3 DNA: TGTGCCAGCAGCCCCCGGGACAGGGGGTCCGGAAACACCATATATTTT. Residues: CASSPRDRGSGNTIYF.